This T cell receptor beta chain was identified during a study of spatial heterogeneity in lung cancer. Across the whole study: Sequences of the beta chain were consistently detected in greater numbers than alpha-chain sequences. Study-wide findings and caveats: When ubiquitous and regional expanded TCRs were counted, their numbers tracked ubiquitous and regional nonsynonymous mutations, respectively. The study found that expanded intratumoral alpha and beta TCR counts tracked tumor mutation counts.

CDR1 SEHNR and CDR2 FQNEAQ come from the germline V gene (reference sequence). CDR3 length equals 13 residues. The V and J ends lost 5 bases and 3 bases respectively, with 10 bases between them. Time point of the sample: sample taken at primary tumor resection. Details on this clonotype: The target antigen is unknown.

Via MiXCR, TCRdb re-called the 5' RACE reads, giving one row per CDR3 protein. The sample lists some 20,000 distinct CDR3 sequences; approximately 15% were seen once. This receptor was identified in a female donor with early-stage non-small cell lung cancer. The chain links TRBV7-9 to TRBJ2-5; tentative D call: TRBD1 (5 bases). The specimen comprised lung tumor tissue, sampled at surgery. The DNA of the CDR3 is TGTGCCAGCAGCGTCGACAGTGAAGAGACCCAGTACTTC. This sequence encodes CASSVDSEETQYF.